The TCR beta chain under discussion was sequenced for a study of T-cell reconstitution after alpha-beta-depleted transplantation in children. Per germline, CDR1 MNHEY and CDR2 SMNVEV (reference sequence). Deletions cut 5 bases from V and 6 bases from J, with 17 bases between. The CDR3 loop spans 14 amino acids. Preparation of the TCRbeta library involved a method that used unique molecular identifiers. TCRdb re-called the PCR reads with MiXCR, one entry per CDR3 protein. This table has 200,000 to 300,000 distinct CDR3 sequences, approximately 12% appearing once. Many counts were recorded for this clonotype.

This material consisted of PBMCs from the stem cell graft donor, taken from the stem cell graft. The receptor comes from a human donor who donated a stem cell graft to a child with acute lymphoblastic leukemia. V usage is TRBV27 and J usage is TRBJ2-7; D not certain. CDR3 DNA: TGTGCCAGCAGTGCCAACGGCTGGGGTCGCGAGCAGTACTTC. Translating gives CASSANGWGREQYF.